The T cell receptor beta chain described here comes from a study of CD8 T cells in Susac syndrome (dated by TCRdb to between 2017 and 2020). For the study in its entirety: Whether CD8+ T cell activation and differentiation in Susac syndrome was antigen driven was tested using repertoire sequencing.

Comments on this clonotype: The antigen it binds to is not known. The record has no base qualities; no much larger clone is one base away.

High-throughput TCR beta sequencing profiled peripheral blood CD8+ and CD4+ T cells from healthy donors, Susac syndrome patients and multiple sclerosis patients. Multiple sclerosis controls were treatment-naive patients with stable or active relapsing-remitting disease fulfilling revised McDonald criteria. CD8+ TEMRA cells were enriched by FACS, while bulk CD8+ and CD4+ T cells were purified by magnetic negative isolation. Blood was collected in EDTA tubes and processed within 24 hours, with PBMCs isolated through density gradient centrifugation. PBMCs intended for TCR sequencing were frozen in liquid nitrogen and were later thawed in a 37 degrees C water bath. A purity of at least 90% was achieved for sorted or isolated CD4+, CD8+ and CD8+ TEMRA cells. RNA was extracted using the RNeasy kit, and roughly 0.45 to 1 microgram was reverse transcribed with random hexamers. The immunoSEQ multiplex PCR assay, covering 54 Vbeta and 13 Jbeta segments, was used to amplify TCR beta CDR3 regions. PCR amplification bias was corrected using a synthetic template baseline for primer optimization and computational correction. The authors processed their data as follows. Reads were annotated to V, D and J genes per IMGT and analyzed with immunoSEQ Analyzer, keeping only productive sequences. Clonality was computed as one minus Shannon entropy normalized by log2 of the number of productive unique sequences. Public and private clones were assessed among the 100 most prevalent clones of each patient and control. Clones were defined as Susac-specific if absent from the healthy and MS cohorts, from over a thousand published viral clones and from other ImmuneACCESS disease sequences. TCRdb trimmed the raw reads at Q25, called clones with MiXCR and kept productive beta chains. A single entry per CDR3 protein holds the most common genes and DNA from its merged rows. Clone size and V and J calls follow TCRdb, not the original study. Within this sample are 100,000 to 150,000 distinct CDR3 sequences, with approximately 94% of them counted one time only. 0.095% to 0.15% of the sample rests with the top ten.

What the research found in general, with its limitations: The number of individuals in the TCR sequencing and HLA analysis was recognized as being relatively small.

V trim: 5 bases; J trim: 8 bases; unmatched bases: 8. CDR1 and CDR2 are read off the germline V gene as SGHTA and FQGNSA. Including the terminal cysteine and phenylalanine, the CDR3 comprises 14 residues. Here the CDR3 DNA is all that survives: 42 bases in frame from base 1. The sequence was collected from a human donor with multiple sclerosis. The rearrangement combines TRBV7-2 with TRBJ1-1; TRBD1 fits 10 bases in the junction. Sequencing was carried out using CD4+ T cells from PBMCs. The nucleotide sequence reads as follows: TGTGCCAGCAGCCTAAGACAGGGGGCAGCGGAAGCTTTCTTT. Its coded protein is CASSLRQGAAEAFF.